This T cell receptor beta chain was obtained from a study of graft-versus-host responses after intestinal transplantation. For the study at large: Once they had received anti-thymocyte globulin induction, all recipients took tacrolimus and steroids for approximately three years. Whole-study findings and limits: Ileal or blood samples showed some GvH clones first, and such clones were also found in recipient marrow.

CDR1 is LGHNA and CDR2 is YSLEER in the germline V gene. Trimming took off 0 bases at V and 1 base at J, with 7 bases between the two ends. CDR3 length: 15 residues. Generated by immunoSEQ multiplex PCR, the TCRdb table keeps only in-frame clones and is missing some. The table records some 88,000 clones, roughly 91% of them present only once. As regards this clone: Antigen: not known.

The specimen comprised unstimulated CD8+ T cells sorted from spleen or lymph node cells, sampled before intestinal transplant. The V and J genes are TRBV4-3 and TRBJ2-1; D is unclear. The receptor was isolated from a human donor who received an intestinal transplant. CDR3 residues: CASSQDEVSYNEQFF. The CDR3 bases are TGCGCCAGCAGCCAAGATGAGGTATCCTACAATGAGCAGTTCTTC.